These T cell receptor beta chains were read from a single sample in a study of blood T cell repertoires in COVID-19. The method was immunoSEQ multiplex PCR; TCRdb's version includes in-frame clones alone and lacks a portion of them. The table includes approximately 24,000 clones, approximately 91% detected once. Material: peripheral blood. Receptor source: a woman in her 70s with active COVID-19. Both conserved end residues are part of each CDR3. Each record gives: clone size, V gene, J gene, D gene, CDR3 DNA, CDR3 protein. D genes are given only for firm matches. Size is omitted from some rows. Given values are once, few, many or a class for expanded clones.

>once|TRBV19|TRBJ1-2|.
TGTGCCAGTAGTATAGGGGGCAGGGGATTTGGCTACACCTTC
CASSIGGRGFGYTF
>once|TRBV19|TRBJ2-7|.
TGTGCCCCTCGGTACGAGCAGTACTTC
CAPRYEQYF
>.|TRBV10-3|TRBJ2-7|TRBD1
TGTGCCATCAGTGATTTGGGGGGCGCGGCAGGGGGCGGCGAGCAGTACTTC
CAISDLGGAAGGGEQYF
>.|TRBV7-3|TRBJ2-1|TRBD1
TGTGCCAGCAGCATCCAGGGGGCTAATGAGCAGTTCTTC
CASSIQGANEQFF
>.|TRBV2|TRBJ1-2|.
TGTGCCAGCAGTGTCGCGGGAGCGGATGCTAACTATGGCTACACCTTC
CASSVAGADANYGYTF
>once|TRBV5-5|TRBJ2-2|TRBD1
TGTGCCAGCAGCAATACCGGGACAGGGACCGGGGAGCTGTTTTTT
CASSNTGTGTGELFF
>.|TRBV7-2|TRBJ2-3|TRBD2
TGTGCCAGCAGCTACCAGCGGGGCGGCGGAGATACGCAGTATTTT
CASSYQRGGGDTQYF
>few|TRBV10-1|TRBJ1-1|.
TGCGCCAGCAGTGAACGGCACGACAGGTCCAGGATGAACACTGAAGCTTTCTTT
CASSERHDRSRMNTEAFF
>.|TRBV19|TRBJ1-3|TRBD1
TGTGCCAGTAGTTACGGCCGCACAGGGGTTTCTGGAAACACCATATATTTT
CASSYGRTGVSGNTIYF
>.|TRBV7-9|TRBJ2-7|TRBD2
TGTGCCAGCAGCTTTCGTCGCTTTGGGACTAGCGGGGGGTACGAGCAGTACTTC
CASSFRRFGTSGGYEQYF
>.|TRBV3-1/TRBV3-2|TRBJ2-3|TRBD2
TGTGCCAGCAGCCAAGATTTCGGAGCGGGGGGGTCGGATACGCAGTATTTT
CASSQDFGAGGSDTQYF
>.|TRBV19|TRBJ2-3|TRBD1
TGTGCCAGTAGTACGGACAGGGCGGCAGATACGCAGTATTTT
CASSTDRAADTQYF
>once|TRBV20-1|TRBJ2-2|TRBD2
TGCAGTGCTAGTGTAGCGGGGGGGCCGGGGACCGGGGAGCTGTTTTTT
CSASVAGGPGTGELFF
>.|TRBV6-5|TRBJ2-7|TRBD1
TGTGCCGCCGCCCTTGACAGGGACCTCAGCGAGCAGTACTTC
CAAALDRDLSEQYF
>.|TRBV5-8|TRBJ2-5|TRBD2
TGTGCCAGCAGCCTGACCGGGACTAGCGGACAAGAGACCCAGTACTTC
CASSLTGTSGQETQYF
>.|TRBV28|TRBJ1-2|.
TGTGCCACCCCGGCGGGGGGACCACCCTATGGCTACACCTTC
CATPAGGPPYGYTF
>.|TRBV7-6|TRBJ2-1|.
TGTGCCAGCAGCTCGGCCCTCAGGAATAACAATGAGCAGTTCTTC
CASSSALRNNNEQFF
>.|TRBV5-1|TRBJ2-1|TRBD1
TGCGCCAGCAGCTACCTAGGGACAGGGGGTAATGAGCAGTTCTTC
CASSYLGTGGNEQFF
>.|TRBV6-5|TRBJ1-4|TRBD1
TGTGCCAGTTCGTTGGACAGGAGAAGGGAAAAACTGTTTTTT
CASSLDRRREKLFF
>.|TRBV4-3|TRBJ2-1|TRBD2
TGCGCCAGCAGCCACCGGACTAGCGGGGGAATGTCCGACAATGAGCAGTTCTTC
CASSHRTSGGMSDNEQFF
>few|TRBV6-4|TRBJ2-1|TRBD2
TGTGCCAGCAGTCAGTCTAGCGGGGAAATGGATGAGCAGTTCTTC
CASSQSSGEMDEQFF
>.|TRBV24-1|TRBJ2-2|TRBD1
TGTGCCACCAGTGATTTGAGGGGGGACAGGGGTGTCACCGGGGAGCTGTTTTTT
CATSDLRGDRGVTGELFF
>once|TRBV10-3|TRBJ2-5|TRBD1
TGTGCCACAGCCTCGGGACAGCAAGAGACCCAGTACTTC
CATASGQQETQYF
>.|TRBV2|TRBJ2-7|TRBD2
TGTGCCAGCCCCCCTGCAGCGGGGGGCAACTACGAGCAGTACTTC
CASPPAAGGNYEQYF
>.|TRBV6-5|TRBJ2-1|.
TGTGCCAGCCAGGGGCAGACCTACAATGAGCAGTTCTTC
CASQGQTYNEQFF
>.|TRBV4-3|TRBJ1-4|.
TGCGCCAGCAGCCAAGAGACAGGAGTTAATGAAAAACTGTTTTTT
CASSQETGVNEKLFF
>few|TRBV19|TRBJ1-2|TRBD1
TGTGCCAGTAGTAAGGGGGCCAGGACGGCTAACTATGGCTACACCTTC
CASSKGARTANYGYTF
>.|TRBV15|TRBJ1-5|.
TGTGCCACCAGCACCCGGAATCAGCCCCAGCATTTT
CATSTRNQPQHF
>.|TRBV6-2/TRBV6-3|TRBJ2-7|.
TGTGCCAGCAGTTGGAGGGGGGGAGTATACGAGCAGTACTTC
CASSWRGGVYEQYF
>.|TRBV5-1|TRBJ2-1|.
TGCGCCAGCAGCAATACTCTGAGCTTCTACAATGAGCAGTTCTTC
CASSNTLSFYNEQFF
>.|TRBV6-1|TRBJ2-7|TRBD2
TGTGCCAGCAGTGAAGGGGCGACTAGCGGGATCTACCTCTACGAGCAGTACTTC
CASSEGATSGIYLYEQYF
>.|TRBV11-2|TRBJ2-5|TRBD2
TGTGCCAGCAGCTTTATAGCGGGGGGGCCGGGGGAGACCCAGTACTTC
CASSFIAGGPGETQYF
>.|TRBV9|TRBJ2-3|.
TGTGCCAGCAGCGACCAAGCTACGCAGTATTTT
CASSDQATQYF
>few|TRBV18|TRBJ1-6|TRBD1
TGTGCCAGCTCACCTAGACAGGGGGACAATTCACCCCTCCACTTT
CASSPRQGDNSPLHF
>.|TRBV3-1/TRBV3-2|TRBJ2-3|.
TGTGCCAGCAGCCAAGATCCAGGGGGCACAGATACGCAGTATTTT
CASSQDPGGTDTQYF
>.|TRBV7-9|TRBJ2-2|TRBD2
TGTGCCAGCAGCCCCCACGCGGGGGGCGTCGGGGAGCTGTTTTTT
CASSPHAGGVGELFF
>.|TRBV7-6|TRBJ2-4|.
TGTGCCAGCAGCCCCCGAGGGGGGGAAGCCAAAAACATTCAGTACTTC
CASSPRGGEAKNIQYF
>.|TRBV9|TRBJ2-3|.
TGTGCCAGCAGCTCCCGGAGGGGGGCGGGGGTAGGTACGCAGTATTTT
CASSSRRGAGVGTQYF
>.|TRBV7-7|TRBJ2-7|TRBD1
TGTGCTAGCAGCCCTGGACAGGGGGCAAGCTCCTACGAGCAGTACTTC
CASSPGQGASSYEQYF
>.|TRBV11-2|TRBJ1-1|.
TGTGCCAGCAGCCCGCTTAGGGGGAACACTGAAGCTTTCTTT
CASSPLRGNTEAFF
>once|TRBV19|TRBJ2-7|TRBD1
TGTGCCAGTAGTAAACGGACAGGTGACCACGAGCAGTACTTC
CASSKRTGDHEQYF
>.|TRBV18|TRBJ1-5|.
TGTGCCAGCTCACCCGACAGTCTCAATCAGCCCCAGCATTTT
CASSPDSLNQPQHF
>.|TRBV7-3|TRBJ2-7|TRBD2
TGTGCCAGCAGCTTAAATGCGGGGGGACACGAGCAGTACTTC
CASSLNAGGHEQYF
>.|TRBV23-1|TRBJ2-5|TRBD1
TGCGCCAGCCGACCGACAGGGGCTCAAGAGACCCAGTACTTC
CASRPTGAQETQYF
>.|TRBV7-9|TRBJ1-3|TRBD1
TGTGCCAGCAGCTCCATGTTGGGACAGGGGGCGTGGGGAAACACCATATATTTT
CASSSMLGQGAWGNTIYF
>.|TRBV3-1/TRBV3-2|TRBJ1-2|.
TGTGCCAGCGGCCTAGGAGGGGTGAGCTATGGCTACACCTTC
CASGLGGVSYGYTF
>once|TRBV7-8|TRBJ2-7|.
TGTGCCAGCAGCTTAGGACTCCTCAGCTCCTACGAGCAGTACTTC
CASSLGLLSSYEQYF
>.|TRBV7-2|TRBJ2-7|TRBD2
TGTGCCAGCAGCTCCGGACTAGCGGGGGGTTACGAGCAGTACTTC
CASSSGLAGGYEQYF
>.|TRBV7-3|TRBJ2-2|TRBD1
TGTGCCAGCAGCAAGCCGGGACAGGGGGCGACCGGGGAGCTGTTTTTT
CASSKPGQGATGELFF
>.|TRBV4-1|TRBJ2-2|.
TGCGCCAGCAGCCACCCCACGGGGGTGAACACCGGGGAGCTGTTTTTT
CASSHPTGVNTGELFF